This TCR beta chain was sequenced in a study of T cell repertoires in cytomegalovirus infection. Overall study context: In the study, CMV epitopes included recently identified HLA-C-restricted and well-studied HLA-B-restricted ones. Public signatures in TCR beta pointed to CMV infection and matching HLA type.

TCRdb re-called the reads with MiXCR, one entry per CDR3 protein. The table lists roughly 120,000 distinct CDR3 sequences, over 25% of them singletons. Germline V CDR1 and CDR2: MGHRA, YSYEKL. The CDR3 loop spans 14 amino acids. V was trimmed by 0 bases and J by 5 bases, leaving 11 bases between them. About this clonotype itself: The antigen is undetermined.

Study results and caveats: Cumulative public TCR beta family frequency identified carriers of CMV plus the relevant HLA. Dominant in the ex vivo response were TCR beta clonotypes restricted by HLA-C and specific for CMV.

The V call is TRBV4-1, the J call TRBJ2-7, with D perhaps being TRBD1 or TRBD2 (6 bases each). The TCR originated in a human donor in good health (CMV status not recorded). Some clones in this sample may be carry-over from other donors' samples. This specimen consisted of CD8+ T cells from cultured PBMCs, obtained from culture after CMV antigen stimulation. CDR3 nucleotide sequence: TGCGCCAGCAGCCAAGATGCCGGGGGCGACGAGCAGTACTTC. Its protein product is CASSQDAGGDEQYF.